This T cell receptor (beta chain) was obtained from a study of blood T cell repertoires in COVID-19. Study-level information: In each case, the material was cDNA or gDNA derived from T cells, B-cell-depleted T cells, or PBMCs.

In the original processing: By means of reference gene primer amplification, nucleated cell counts were estimated. Profiled with immunoSEQ multiplex PCR; TCRdb holds only in-frame clones, not every one. V and J calls and clone size are given by that table; D and trimming were obtained from the DNA. The sample contains around 140,000 clones, about 86% of which appear only once. Cohort placement rested on clinical history that participants reported themselves. This CDR3 has 10 amino acids. The germline V gene has CDR1 DFQATT and CDR2 SNEGSKA (reference sequence). Between the trimmed V and J ends, which lost 6 bases and 6 bases, there was a span of 9 bases. This clone was detected a few times.

V usage is TRBV20-1 and J usage is TRBJ2-7; the D is unclear. Sample: PBMCs or T cells enriched from blood (not recorded which). The sequence was obtained from a man aged 35-49 years with acute COVID-19. In DNA, the CDR3 is TGCAGTGCCCAATCGGGCGAGCAGTACTTC. The encoded protein is CSAQSGEQYF.